The next 12 T cell receptor beta chains were all read from a single sample in a study of T cell responses to AZD1222 COVID-19 vaccine. The method was immunoSEQ multiplex PCR; TCRdb's version includes in-frame clones alone and lacks a portion of them. This table has tens of thousands of clones, around 90% appearing once. The material was peripheral blood, obtained 28 days after the second dose of the MenACWY control vaccine. Receptor source: an adult who received the MenACWY meningococcal vaccine as a control.

V and J are TRBV7-9 and TRBJ2-7; possible D gene TRBD1, 7 bases. This CDR3 comprises 15 residues. V lost 5 bases, J lost 6 bases, and 20 bases lay in between. Per the germline V gene, CDR1 is SEHNR and CDR2 is FQNEAQ (reference sequence). CDR3 DNA sequence: TGTGCCAGCAGCGGCAGGCAGGGGGGATTTCCCGAGCAGTACTTC. Its protein is CASSGRQGGFPEQYF. The variable domain in full, with the rest retrieved from reference TRBV7-9 and TRBJ2-7, is DTGVSQNPRHKITKRGQNVTFRCDPISEHNRLYWYRQTLGQGPEFLTYFQNEAQLEKSRLLSDRFSAERPKGSFSTLEIQRTEQGDSAMYLCASSGRQGGFPEQYFGPGTRLTVT.

The chain links TRBV5-4 to TRBJ2-6; D remains unclear. The CDR3 is made up of 15 amino acids. V was pared by 4 bases and J by 2 bases, with 10 bases between. The V gene's germline CDR1 is SGHNT and CDR2 YYREEE (reference sequence). Here the CDR3 DNA reads TGTGCCAGCAGCCTTTTCTTGCCTGGGGCCAACGTCCTGACTTTC. As protein: CASSLFLPGANVLTF.

The chain joins TRBV19 to TRBJ1-1; no firm D call. The CDR3 spans 12 residues. Trimming removed 7 bases at V and 8 bases at J, with 14 bases between. Germline V lookup: CDR1 LNHDA, CDR2 SQIVND (reference sequence). The DNA for the CDR3 is TGTGCCAGTACATTCGCCTCCGGGGAAGCTTTCTTT. Translated: CASTFASGEAFF. The full variable domain, in which reference TRBV19 and TRBJ1-1 provide the parts outside the CDR3, is DGGITQSPKYLFRKEGQNVTLSCEQNLNHDAMYWYRQDPGQGLRLIYYSQIVNDFQKGDIAEGYSVSREKKESFPLTVTSAQKNPTAFYLCASTFASGEAFFGQGTRLTVV.

The rearrangement uses TRBV2 and TRBJ2-3, with D unresolved. V was shortened by 4 bases and J by 1 base, with 6 bases between the two germline ends. The CDR3 has 13 residues. CDR1 is SNHLY, CDR2 FYNNEI, per germline. The chain's CDR3 is CASSVTRTDTQYF. The CDR3 nucleotides are TGTGCCAGCAGTGTGACTCGCACAGATACGCAGTATTTT.

The CDR3 here is CASSSGGDEQYF. The CDR3 DNA follows: TGTGCCAGCAGCTCAGGGGGCGACGAGCAGTACTTC. The V gene is TRBV11-3, the J gene TRBJ2-7, with 8 bases aligning to TRBD1. The CDR3 loop spans 12 amino acids. Trimming removed 4 bases from V and 5 bases from J; junction bases left unmatched: 1. Germline CDR1 and CDR2: SGHNT and YENEEA.

This chain joins TRBV6-6 and TRBJ1-6; D may be TRBD1 (6 bases). Germline V gene data show CDR1 as MNHNY and CDR2 as SVGAGI (reference sequence). This CDR3 has 15 amino acids. V was trimmed by 6 bases and J by 7 bases, leaving 16 bases between them. CDR3 nucleotides: TGTGCCAGCAGAGCAACAGGGTTGGGGAATTCACCCCTCCACTTT. The encoded protein is CASRATGLGNSPLHF.

V usage is TRBV30 and J usage is TRBJ1-4; TRBD1 is a possible D gene (5 bases). Trimming removed 4 bases at V and 8 bases at J, with 14 bases between. This CDR3 spans 13 amino acids. The V gene's germline CDR1 is GTSNPN and CDR2 SVGIG (reference sequence). CDR3 sequence reads: CAWTLGTGEKLFF. The CDR3, as DNA: TGTGCCTGGACCCTAGGGACGGGGGAAAAACTGTTTTTT.

The rearrangement links TRBV7-2 to TRBJ2-5, with D perhaps being TRBD1 or TRBD2 (5 bases each). V lost 1 base, J lost 1 base, and 10 bases lay in between. Per germline, CDR1 SGHTA and CDR2 FQGNSA. The CDR3 is 15 amino acids. CDR3 nucleotides: TGTGCCAGCAGCTTAGGTGGGACGGTCCAAGAGACCCAGTACTTC. This encodes CASSLGGTVQETQYF.

This clone appeared a few times. The chain couples TRBV6-2 or TRBV6-3 to TRBJ1-5; D perhaps matches TRBD1 (5 bases). CDR3 length equals 17 residues. The V end lost 0 bases, the J end lost 7 bases, and 19 bases lay between the germline ends. The germline gives CDR1 MNHEY, CDR2 SVGEGT. CDR3 sequence (DNA): TGTGCCAGCAGTTACTCGAGGAGGCAGGGACTGCGGCAGCCCCAGCATTTT. This translates into CASSYSRRQGLRQPQHF.

The rearrangement uses TRBV30 and TRBJ1-3, with D uncertain. The V end lost 4 bases, the J end lost 2 bases, and 6 bases lay between the germline ends. CDR3 length: 12 amino acids. The germline CDR1 and CDR2 sequences are GTSNPN and SVGIG (reference sequence). The CDR3 sequence is CAWKRPGNTIYF. Written as DNA, the CDR3 is TGTGCCTGGAAGCGACCTGGAAACACCATATATTTT. The full variable domain, rest sourced from reference TRBV30 and TRBJ1-3, is SQTIHQWPATLVQPVGSPLSLECTVEGTSNPNLYWYRQAAGRGLQLLFYSVGIGQISSEVPQNLSASRPQDRQFILSSKKLLLSDSGFYLCAWKRPGNTIYFGEGSWLTVV.

This sequence joins TRBV9 and TRBJ2-3; D is undetermined. This CDR3 contains 13 residues. Germline-derived CDR1 and CDR2 are SGDLS and YYNGEE. Deletions cut 7 bases from V and 2 bases from J, with 11 bases between. CDR3 residues: CASSEQITDTQYF. The DNA for the CDR3 is TGTGCCAGCTCCGAACAGATCACAGATACGCAGTATTTT.

The gene calls are TRBV6-2 or TRBV6-3 and TRBJ2-7, with D possibly matching TRBD1 (6 bases). CDR1 is MNHEY, CDR2 SVGEGT, per germline. The CDR3 loop spans 14 amino acids. V was clipped by 2 bases and J by 0 bases, with 8 bases between them. DNA for the CDR3: TGTGCCAGCAGTTACAGCAGGGGCTCCTACGAGCAGTACTTC. Its translation is CASSYSRGSYEQYF.